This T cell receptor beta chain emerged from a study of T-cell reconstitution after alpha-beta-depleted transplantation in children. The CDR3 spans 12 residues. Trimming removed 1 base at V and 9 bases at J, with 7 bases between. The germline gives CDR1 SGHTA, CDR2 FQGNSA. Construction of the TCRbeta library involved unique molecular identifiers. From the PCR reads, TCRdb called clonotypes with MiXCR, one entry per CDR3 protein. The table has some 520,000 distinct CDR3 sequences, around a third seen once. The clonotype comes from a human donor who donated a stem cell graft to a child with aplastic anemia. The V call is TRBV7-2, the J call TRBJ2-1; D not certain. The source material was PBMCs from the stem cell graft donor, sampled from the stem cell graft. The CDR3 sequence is CASSLVPGEQFF. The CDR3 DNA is TGTGCCAGCAGCTTAGTCCCCGGTGAGCAGTTCTTC.